One T cell receptor (beta chain) is described in this entry. The data belong to a study of cytomegalovirus exposure and HLA in healthy donors. Sequencing used immunoSEQ multiplex PCR; TCRdb keeps in-frame clones, though not all of them. The sample shows 55,000 to 75,000 clones, 85% to 95% of them seen only once. CDR3 length: 15 amino acids. CDR1 and CDR2 from the germline V gene are KGHSH and LQKENI. Trimming removed 2 bases at V and 3 bases at J, with 13 bases between. This receptor was taken from a young man in good health and CMV-seropositive. The chain combines TRBV18 with TRBJ1-1; D perhaps matches TRBD1 (6 bases). The sequencing input was PBMCs. In DNA form, the CDR3 reads TGTGCCAGCTCACCAGAGGGGGTCTGGGACACTGAAGCTTTCTTT. Translating it yields CASSPEGVWDTEAFF.